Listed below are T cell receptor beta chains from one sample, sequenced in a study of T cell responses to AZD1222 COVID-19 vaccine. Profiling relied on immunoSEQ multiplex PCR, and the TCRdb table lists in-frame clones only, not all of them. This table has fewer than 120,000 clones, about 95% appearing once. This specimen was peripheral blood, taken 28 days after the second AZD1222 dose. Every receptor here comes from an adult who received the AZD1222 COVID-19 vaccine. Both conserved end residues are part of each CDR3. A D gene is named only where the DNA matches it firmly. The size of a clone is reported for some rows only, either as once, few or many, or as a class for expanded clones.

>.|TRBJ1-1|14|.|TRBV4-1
TGCGCCAGCAGCCGAGGAAATAGGGACACTGAAGCTTTCTTT
CASSRGNRDTEAFF
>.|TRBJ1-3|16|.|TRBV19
TGTGCCAGCGCGACAGCAACCCTCTTGTATGGAAACACCATATATTTT
CASATATLLYGNTIYF
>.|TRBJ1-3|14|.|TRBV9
TGTGCCAGCAGCGGAGGACGGCGATCCAGCTTTTATGATTTT
CASSGGRRSSFYDF
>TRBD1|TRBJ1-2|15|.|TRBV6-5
TGTGCCAGCAGTTACTCGAGACAGGGAAACTATGGCTACACCTTC
CASSYSRQGNYGYTF
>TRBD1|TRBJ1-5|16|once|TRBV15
TGTGCCACCAGCAGGGCCGGACAGGGGAACAATCAGCCCCAGCATTTT
CATSRAGQGNNQPQHF
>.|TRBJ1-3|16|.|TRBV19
TGTGCCAGTAGACCCCCAGGGCACGGGTCTGGAAACACCATATATTTT
CASRPPGHGSGNTIYF
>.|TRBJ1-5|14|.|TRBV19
TGTGCCAGTATGAGGAGGGACGACAATCAGCCCCAGCATTTT
CASMRRDDNQPQHF
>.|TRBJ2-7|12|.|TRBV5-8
TGTGCCACGATCCCAGGCCCCTACGAGCAGTACTTC
CATIPGPYEQYF
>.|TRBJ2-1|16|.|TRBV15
TGTGCCACCAGCAGAGGAGCGGGCTACTCCTACAATGAGCAGTTCTTC
CATSRGAGYSYNEQFF
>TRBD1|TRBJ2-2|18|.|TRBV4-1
TGCGCCAGCAGCCAAGACCCCGACAGGGCTACGGACACCGGGGAGCTGTTTTTT
CASSQDPDRATDTGELFF
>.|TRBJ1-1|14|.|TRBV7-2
TGTGCCAGCAGCTTAACAGGCTTGAACACTGAAGCTTTCTTT
CASSLTGLNTEAFF
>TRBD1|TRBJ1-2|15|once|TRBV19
TGTGCCAGTAGTAGGAGGGACAGGCACTCCTATGGCTACACCTTC
CASSRRDRHSYGYTF
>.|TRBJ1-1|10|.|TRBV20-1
TGCAGTGCCAGGGACACTGAAGCTTTCTTT
CSARDTEAFF
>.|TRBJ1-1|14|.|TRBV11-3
TGTGCCAGCAGCTTAGAATCCAGGGGCACTGAAGCTTTCTTT
CASSLESRGTEAFF
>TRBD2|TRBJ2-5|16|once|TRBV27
TGTGCCAGCAGTTCATGGACTAGCGGGAGTAGGAAGACCCAGTACTTC
CASSSWTSGSRKTQYF
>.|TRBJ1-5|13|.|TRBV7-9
TGTGCCAGCAGCAACAAACCACAGGGGCCCCAGCATTTT
CASSNKPQGPQHF
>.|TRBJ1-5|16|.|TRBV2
TGTGCCAGCAGTTCACCCGCCGGACACCCCAATCAGCCCCAGCATTTT
CASSSPAGHPNQPQHF